The 8 T cell receptor beta chains reported below all come from one sample, sequenced in a study of beta chain features in type 1 diabetes. Overall study results and limits: Patients with Type 1 diabetes showed moderately but significantly shorter TCRB CDR3s in all four CD4+ subsets.

No cognate antigen is known for these TCRs. Every bit of the isolated RNA underwent reverse transcription, so sequencing read expressed TCRB transcripts. Profiled with immunoSEQ multiplex PCR; TCRdb holds only in-frame clones, not every one. This sample has around 650,000 clones, with around 12% found just once. The sequenced sample consisted of naive CD4+ T cells from blood. These receptors all come from a man younger than 45 with type 1 diabetes.

In this sample, this clone turned up a few times. This sequence joins TRBV28 and TRBJ2-1, with TRBD2 matching 8 bases. Germline V CDR1 and CDR2: MDHEN, SYDVKM. V trimming: 5 bases; J trimming: 6 bases; junction bases outside the gene matches: 6. There are 14 residues in the CDR3. CDR3 loop: CASSQAGALNEQFF. CDR3 nucleotides: TGTGCCAGCAGTCAAGCGGGGGCCCTCAATGAGCAGTTCTTC.

This clone was observed a handful of times. V and J are TRBV7-9 and TRBJ2-2; 7 positions agree with TRBD1. The V gene's germline CDR1 is SEHNR and CDR2 FQNEAQ (reference sequence). The junction had 3 bases not matched to a gene; V was cut back by 5 bases and J by 3 bases. The CDR3 has 14 residues. In nucleotides, the CDR3 is TGTGCCAGCAGCCGGGACAGCTACACCGGGGAGCTGTTTTTT. Protein product: CASSRDSYTGELFF.

This clone was seen more than once but under ten times. The chain combines TRBV2 with TRBJ2-7; D may match TRBD1 or TRBD2 (5 bases each). The CDR3 totals 15 residues. V was clipped by 6 bases and J by 2 bases, with 17 bases between them. Per germline, CDR1 SNHLY and CDR2 FYNNEI. In DNA form, the CDR3 reads TGTGCCAGCAGAGGTACACCGGGACCTACCTACGAGCAGTACTTC. Its protein is CASRGTPGPTYEQYF.

In its sample, this clone was seen a few times. This sequence joins TRBV4-2 and TRBJ2-2, with 8 nucleotides matching TRBD1. CDR1 is LGHNA and CDR2 is YNFKEQ in the germline V gene. The CDR3 extends over 15 amino acids. Unmatched junction bases numbered 7, after V lost 5 bases and J lost 5 bases. CDR3 nucleotides: TGTGCCAGCAGCTCTCGGGACAGGAGGACCGGGGAGCTGTTTTTT. This translates into CASSSRDRRTGELFF.

The chain has TRBV11-2 and TRBJ2-7; D not resolved. Germline CDR1 is SGHAT and CDR2 is FQNNGV. The CDR3 is 14 residues long. V was cut by 5 bases and J by 0 bases, with 11 bases left in between. CDR3 in amino acids: CASSPQWDSYEQYF. As DNA, the CDR3 is TGTGCCAGCAGCCCCCAGTGGGACTCCTACGAGCAGTACTTC.

This clone has only a few counts. The chain is built from TRBV30 and TRBJ1-2; 9 bases are shared with TRBD1. Unmatched junction bases numbered 7, after V lost 3 bases and J lost 5 bases. The CDR3 covers 14 residues. The V gene's germline CDR1 is GTSNPN and CDR2 SVGIG (reference sequence). The CDR3 nucleotides are TGTGCCTGGAGCCCAACCGGGACAGGGTATGGCTACACCTTC. Its translation: CAWSPTGTGYGYTF.

The rearrangement links TRBV20-1 to TRBJ2-1; D remains ambiguous. This CDR3 has 11 residues. In germline, CDR1 is DFQATT, CDR2 SNEGSKA (reference sequence). V dropped 3 bases and J dropped 4 bases, with 4 bases sitting between them. CDR3 nucleotide sequence: TGCAGTGCTAGCGGGTACAATGAGCAGTTCTTC. This translates into CSASGYNEQFF.

This clone was observed a handful of times. The chain combines TRBV5-6 with TRBJ2-2; no definite D call. CDR1 is SGHDT, CDR2 YYEEEE, per germline. Trimming took 4 bases from V and 6 from J, leaving 10 bases between them. This CDR3 has 13 amino acids. DNA of the CDR3: TGTGCCAGCAGCCCGCCGAGCGCCGGGGAGCTGTTTTTT. Its protein product is CASSPPSAGELFF.